This T cell receptor (beta chain) was observed in a study of blood T cell repertoires in COVID-19. Authors' processing steps: Cell counts per sample came from amplifying reference gene primers. Generated by immunoSEQ multiplex PCR, the TCRdb table keeps only in-frame clones and is missing some. Clone size and V and J calls were adopted from that table, with D and trimming inferred from the DNA. This table holds a few hundred thousand clones, approximately 80% found once. CDR3 length equals 15 residues. The germline CDR1 and CDR2 sequences are SGHTA and FQGNSA. Trimming pared 3 bases from V and 2 bases from J, leaving 13 bases between.

Sequencing input: peripheral blood. The TCR sequence derives from a human donor in a cohort sampled during active COVID-19. The chain has TRBV7-2 and TRBJ1-2; no clear D gene. CDR3 protein: CASSFDSAVNYGYTF. CDR3 nucleotides: TGTGCCAGCAGCTTTGACTCGGCGGTAAACTATGGCTACACCTTC.